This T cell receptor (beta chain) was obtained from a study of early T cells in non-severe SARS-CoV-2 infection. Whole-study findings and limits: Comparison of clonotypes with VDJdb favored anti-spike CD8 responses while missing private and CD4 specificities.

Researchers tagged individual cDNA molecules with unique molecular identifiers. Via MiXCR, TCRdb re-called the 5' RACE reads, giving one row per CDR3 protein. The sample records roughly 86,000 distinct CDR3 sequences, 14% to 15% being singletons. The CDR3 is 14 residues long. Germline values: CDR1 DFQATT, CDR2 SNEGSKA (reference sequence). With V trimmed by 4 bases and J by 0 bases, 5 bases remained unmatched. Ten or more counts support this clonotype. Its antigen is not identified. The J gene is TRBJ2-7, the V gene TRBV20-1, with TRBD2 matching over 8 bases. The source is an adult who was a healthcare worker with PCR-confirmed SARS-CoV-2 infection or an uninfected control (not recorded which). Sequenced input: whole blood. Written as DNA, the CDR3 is TGCAGTGCTAAGAAGCGGGGGAGCTCCTACGAGCAGTACGTC. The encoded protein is CSAKKRGSSYEQYV.